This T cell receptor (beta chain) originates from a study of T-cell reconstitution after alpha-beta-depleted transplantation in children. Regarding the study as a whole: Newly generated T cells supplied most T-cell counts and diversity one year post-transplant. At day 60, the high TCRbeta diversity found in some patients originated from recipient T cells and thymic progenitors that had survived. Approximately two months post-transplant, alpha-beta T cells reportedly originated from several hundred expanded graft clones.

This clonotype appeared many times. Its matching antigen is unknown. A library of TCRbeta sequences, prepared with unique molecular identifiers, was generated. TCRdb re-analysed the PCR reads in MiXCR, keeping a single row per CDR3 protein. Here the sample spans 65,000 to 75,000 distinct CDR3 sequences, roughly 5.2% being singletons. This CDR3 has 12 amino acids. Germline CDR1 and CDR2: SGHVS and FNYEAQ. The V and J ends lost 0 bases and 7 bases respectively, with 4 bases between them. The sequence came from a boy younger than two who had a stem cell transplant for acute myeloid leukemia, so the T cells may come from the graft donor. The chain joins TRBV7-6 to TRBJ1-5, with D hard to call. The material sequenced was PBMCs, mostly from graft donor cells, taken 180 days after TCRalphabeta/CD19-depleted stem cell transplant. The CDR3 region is CASSLAGQPQHF. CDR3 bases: TGTGCCAGCAGCTTAGCCGGGCAGCCCCAGCATTTT.